These 6 T cell receptor beta chains share one sample of origin, sequenced in a study of T cell responses to AZD1222 COVID-19 vaccine (dated by TCRdb to the early 2020s). The time point label for this specimen denotes: baseline before first vaccination. The meaning of the sample's treatment or condition label: meningococcal conjugate vaccine given as trial control. Library preparation was by the immunoSEQ multiplex PCR assay. TCRdb mirrors the immuneACCESS table, restricted to in-frame sequences. Some clones are absent from its copies; in checked studies, under half trace to an unresolved V gene, and the reason for the others is unknown. The sample table holds 95,000 to 120,000 clones, of which approximately 90% were seen once. The top ten hold around 3.3% of the sample. The sequencing used peripheral blood, collected on day 0 of MenACWY control vaccination. Every receptor here comes from an adult in good health.

This chain uses TRBV4-2 with TRBJ1-2; 9 bases match TRBD1. This CDR3 comprises 13 residues. The junction had 5 bases not matched to a gene; V was cut back by 5 bases and J by 7 bases. Germline CDR1 reads LGHNA; CDR2 reads YNFKEQ. DNA for the CDR3: TGTGCCAGCAGCAGACAGGGGGACAGTGGCTACACCTTC. Residues: CASSRQGDSGYTF.

The chain carries TRBV6-5 and TRBJ2-7; 7 bases agree with TRBD1. V dropped 2 bases and J dropped 0; count of bases not matched to a gene: 4. Germline-derived CDR1 and CDR2 are MNHEY and SVGAGI. This CDR3 region has 15 residues. The DNA for the CDR3 is TGTGCCAGCAGTTACGGGCAGGGGGTCTCCTACGAGCAGTACTTC. Amino acid sequence: CASSYGQGVSYEQYF.

This rearrangement joins TRBV3-1 (or the pseudogene TRBV3-2) to TRBJ1-4; TRBD1 aligns across 8 bases. The J segment lost 7 bases and the V segment lost 2 bases, leaving 6 bases of the junction unmatched. The CDR3 loop spans 15 amino acids. Germline V gene sequence: CDR1 LGHDT, CDR2 YNNKEL (reference sequence). The CDR3 DNA is TGTGCCAGCAGCCAACGGGGCAGGGGGCCTGAAAAACTGTTTTTT. Protein product: CASSQRGRGPEKLFF.

This chain links TRBV7-2 with TRBJ1-3; no reliable D call. This CDR3 region has 15 residues. Germline V lookup: CDR1 SGHTA, CDR2 FQGNSA. The germline V and J ends were trimmed by 5 bases and 0 bases, with 11 bases remaining between them. The CDR3 loop is CASSPGRSSGNTIYF. CDR3 bases: TGTGCCAGCAGCCCCGGGCGATCCTCTGGAAACACCATATATTTT.

This chain uses TRBV11-2 with TRBJ2-2; 7 nucleotides agree with TRBD2. From germline, CDR1 is SGHAT and CDR2 FQNNGV. V lost 3 bases and J lost 6; bases outside the gene matches: 4. The CDR3 has 14 residues. CDR3 amino acids: CASSFNGGAGELFF. The CDR3 nucleotides read TGTGCCAGCAGCTTTAATGGGGGGGCCGGGGAGCTGTTTTTT.

The rearrangement joins TRBV11-3 to TRBJ2-3; TRBD2 is a possible D gene (5 bases). CDR3 length: 17 residues. Trimming took 5 bases from V and 1 from J, leaving 19 bases between them. Per the germline V gene, CDR1 is SGHNT and CDR2 is YENEEA. The CDR3 nucleotides are TGTGCCAGCAGCCGGAGGCTCGGACCTCCTGGCACAGATACGCAGTATTTT. Translation gives CASSRRLGPPGTDTQYF. Supplemented by reference TRBV11-3 and TRBJ2-3, the full variable domain reads EAGVVQSPRYKIIEKKQPVAFWCNPISGHNTLYWYLQNLGQGPELLIRYENEEAVDDSQLPKDRFSAERLKGVDSTLKIQPAELGDSAVYLCASSRRLGPPGTDTQYFGPGTRLTVL.